This T cell receptor beta chain is drawn from a study of T cell responses to AZD1222 COVID-19 vaccine. Whole-study results and caveats: Just 5 to 7 people given AZD1222 tested seropositive at baseline. White British people made up most donors, females outnumbered males, and clonal diversity was possibly underestimated. Following two doses of AZD1222, Spike-specific TCR breadth and depth rose. At 160-218 and 743-854, vaccine-associated CD4 TCRs were dominant, and they spanned spike.

Comment on this clone: Its antigen is unidentified.

This CDR3 contains 14 residues. From germline, CDR1 is SGHTA and CDR2 FQGNSA. Trimming cost V 5 bases and J 4 bases, with 12 bases left between them. Only in-frame clones appear in the TCRdb table, and some are missing; sequencing was by immunoSEQ multiplex PCR. The data hold about 110,000 clones, with 90% to 95% observed a single time. The J gene is TRBJ2-1, the V gene TRBV7-2, with D perhaps matching TRBD2 (6 bases). The receptor comes from an adult in good health. This material consisted of peripheral blood, taken on day 0 of AZD1222 vaccination. The chain's CDR3 is CASSTIAVYNEQFF. Here the CDR3 DNA reads TGTGCCAGCAGCACGATAGCGGTTTACAATGAGCAGTTCTTC.